This T cell receptor (beta chain) comes out of a study of T cell repertoires in cytomegalovirus infection. Study results and caveats: Carriers of CMV and the relevant HLA type were discriminated by public TCR beta frequency.

TCRdb reanalysed the reads using MiXCR and keeps one entry per CDR3 protein. The sample yields fewer than 550,000 distinct CDR3 sequences, approximately 15% seen once. Germline loops: CDR1 SGDLS, CDR2 YYNGEE. This CDR3 has 16 residues. J lost 1 base, V lost 3 bases, and 4 bases had no gene match. This clonotype has just a few counts. Its matching antigen is unknown. Sequencing used CD8+ T cells from PBMCs. The chain links TRBV9 to TRBJ2-2, with 9 positions matching TRBD1. This TCR came from a human donor in good health (CMV status not recorded). Some clones in this sample may be carry-over from other donors' samples. The CDR3 DNA follows: TGTGCCAGCAGCGCCTCGACAGGGGGGAACACCGGGGAGCTGTTTTTT. Protein: CASSASTGGNTGELFF.